Listed here are 15 T cell receptor beta chains from one sample, sequenced in a study of monozygotic twins with inflammatory bowel disease. One entry per CDR3 protein, without DNA, is what TCRdb gives after re-calling the 5' RACE reads. The sample data list under 350,000 distinct CDR3 sequences. Sequenced material: blood. These TCRs come from a human donor with ulcerative colitis or Crohn's disease, or a healthy co-twin of an affected twin (not recorded which).

The chain carries TRBV28 and TRBJ2-7; the TRBD1 assignment by TCRdb is unverifiable without DNA. The CDR3 is made up of 15 amino acids. CDR1 is MDHEN and CDR2 is SYDVKM in the germline V gene. The CDR3 spells CASSSPSGTGREQYF.

The chain combines TRBV21-1 with TRBJ2-1; TCRdb indicates TRBD2, and absent DNA this call remains unverified. TRBV21-1 is described as a pseudogene. The CDR3 has 15 residues. CDR3 protein: CASSKNARPYNEQFF.

The chain employs TRBV6-2 or TRBV6-3 and TRBJ1-1; there is no DNA to check the TCRdb D call of TRBD1. The CDR3 loop spans 15 amino acids. The germline V gene encodes CDR1 MNHEY and CDR2 SVGEGT. The CDR3 spells CASSTQGRGLPEAFF.

CDR3 sequence: CASSLGGSLPHPQHF. V usage is TRBV7-9 and J usage is TRBJ1-5; TCRdb proposes TRBD1, but this gene call is untestable without DNA. This CDR3 has 15 residues. Per the germline V gene, CDR1 is SEHNR and CDR2 is FQNEAQ (reference sequence). The whole variable domain, filled in from reference TRBV7-9 and TRBJ1-5, reads DTGVSQNPRHKITKRGQNVTFRCDPISEHNRLYWYRQTLGQGPEFLTYFQNEAQLEKSRLLSDRFSAERPKGSFSTLEIQRTEQGDSAMYLCASSLGGSLPHPQHFGDGTRLSIL.

This chain connects TRBV12-3 or TRBV12-4 to TRBJ2-4; the TCRdb call, TRBD2, lacks DNA for checking. CDR3 length: 13 residues. CDR3 amino acids: CASRPWKGNIQYF.

This chain uses TRBV28 with TRBJ2-7; the TCRdb call, TRBD1, lacks DNA for checking. Germline CDR1 reads MDHEN; CDR2 reads SYDVKM. CDR3 length: 16 amino acids. CDR3 sequence: CASSLWGVEGSYEQYF. The full variable domain, with the rest looked up from reference TRBV28 and TRBJ2-7, is DVKVTQSSRYLVKRTGEKVFLECVQDMDHENMFWYRQDPGLGLRLIYFSYDVKMKEKGDIPEGYSVSREKKERFSLILESASTNQTSMYLCASSLWGVEGSYEQYFGPGTRLTVT.

The CDR3 sequence is CAISKGQSLTSTDTQYF. V gene TRBV10-3 combines with J gene TRBJ2-3. The CDR3 has 17 amino acids. Germline-derived CDR1 and CDR2 are ENHRY and SYGVKD.

V is TRBV20-1 and J is TRBJ2-7; the D call from TCRdb, TRBD1, cannot be confirmed without DNA. The CDR3 is 13 residues long. Germline V gene sequence: CDR1 DFQATT, CDR2 SNEGSKA (reference sequence). The CDR3 loop reads CSALGQESYEQYF.

The gene calls are TRBV20-1 and TRBJ2-2; TCRdb's D call, TRBD1, is unchecked because there is no DNA. The CDR3 covers 15 residues. Germline V gene lookup returns CDR1 DFQATT and CDR2 SNEGSKA (reference sequence). The CDR3 sequence is CSARDRVLNTGELFF.

The CDR3 here is CAKAGQGNSYEQYF. The chain couples TRBV2 to TRBJ2-7; TCRdb selects TRBD1, and the lack of DNA leaves this call unchecked. CDR3 length equals 14 residues. Germline V gives CDR1 SNHLY, CDR2 FYNNEI.

The chain carries TRBV10-3 and TRBJ2-1; the TCRdb call, TRBD1, lacks DNA for checking. Looked up from germline, CDR1 is ENHRY and CDR2 is SYGVKD. The CDR3 consists of 14 residues. CDR3 residues: CAISRDRDYNEQFF.

J is TRBJ2-3 and V is TRBV12-3 or TRBV12-4; TCRdb gives TRBD1 as the D gene, but with no DNA this cannot be confirmed. This CDR3 region has 15 residues. The CDR3 loop reads CASSRGQAHTDTQYF.

This rearrangement joins TRBV29-1 to TRBJ1-2; TCRdb calls TRBD1, which cannot be checked without DNA. Germline V gives CDR1 SQVTM, CDR2 ANQGSEA. CDR3 size: 13 residues. The CDR3 sequence: CSVERSRGYGYTF.

The chain uses TRBV7-2 and TRBJ1-5; checking the TCRdb D call of TRBD1 is not possible without DNA. This CDR3 region has 15 residues. Per germline, CDR1 SGHTA and CDR2 FQGNSA. The CDR3 protein is CASSAGGQSNQPQHF.

V and J are TRBV5-5 and TRBJ2-3. Germline V gene sequence: CDR1 SGHKS, CDR2 YYEKEE (reference sequence). The CDR3 has 15 residues. CDR3 loop: CASSFFGGATDTQYF.